These T cell receptor beta chains were read from a single sample in a study of OX40 agonist ivuxolimab in advanced cancers. The repertoire was sequenced with immunoSEQ multiplex PCR; TCRdb's copy has only in-frame clones and lacks some. This table has some 66,000 clones, around four fifths appearing once. The sample in question was CD4+ or CD8+ T cells sorted from blood, obtained in a trial of the OX40 agonist ivuxolimab. These receptors were obtained from an adult with an advanced solid tumor such as melanoma, head and neck, liver or kidney cancer. Both conserved end residues are part of each CDR3. The D gene is left open where the match is weak. Expanded clones are given a class, and other clones once, few, many or no size at all.

>TRBJ2-5|-|-|TRBV11-2|15
CASTKGSQGQETQYF
TGTGCCAGCACCAAAGGCAGTCAGGGTCAAGAGACCCAGTACTTC
>TRBJ2-5|-|few|TRBV14|14
CASSQEWGSETQYF
TGTGCCAGCAGCCAAGAGTGGGGATCGGAGACCCAGTACTTC
>TRBJ1-1|-|-|TRBV6-5|15
CASSYNQNMNTEAFF
TGTGCCAGCAGTTACAACCAGAACATGAACACTGAAGCTTTCTTT
>TRBJ1-3|-|-|TRBV9|15
CASSVVDSPGNTIYF
TGTGCCAGCAGCGTAGTCGACAGCCCTGGAAACACCATATATTTT
>TRBJ1-1|-|-|TRBV6-5|16
CASSYSVQGMNTEAFF
TGTGCCAGCAGTTACTCAGTACAGGGAATGAACACTGAAGCTTTCTTT
>TRBJ2-3|TRBD1|medium-sized|TRBV19|14
CASHSQGAGRTQYF
TGTGCCAGTCATAGTCAGGGGGCAGGGAGGACGCAGTATTTT
>TRBJ2-1|TRBD2|-|TRBV19|15
CASSIDGTSGDEQFF
TGTGCCAGTAGTATAGACGGGACTAGCGGCGATGAGCAGTTCTTC
>TRBJ2-5|-|-|TRBV7-2|14
CASSLDSGVETQYF
TGTGCCAGCAGCTTAGATTCGGGGGTTGAGACCCAGTACTTC
>TRBJ2-5|TRBD2|-|TRBV7-8|15
CASSLAVRIQETQYF
TGTGCCAGCAGCCTAGCGGTCCGAATTCAAGAGACCCAGTACTTC
>TRBJ2-2|TRBD2|-|TRBV5-4|20
CASSRLGLAGGYSNTGELFF
TGTGCCAGCAGCCGACTGGGACTAGCGGGAGGGTACTCGAACACCGGGGAGCTGTTTTTT
>TRBJ1-3|-|-|TRBV4-1|16
CASSQDLREAGNTIYF
TGCGCCAGCAGCCAAGATCTAAGGGAAGCTGGAAACACCATATATTTT
>TRBJ2-7|-|-|TRBV7-9|15
CASSSPGKTSYEQYF
TGTGCCAGCAGCTCACCGGGAAAGACCAGCTACGAGCAGTACTTC
>TRBJ2-3|TRBD2|-|TRBV5-6|15
CASSTPGLATDTQYF
TGTGCCAGCAGCACGCCGGGACTAGCAACAGATACGCAGTATTTT
>TRBJ1-1|-|-|TRBV4-3|14
CASSQDLRVTEAFF
TGCGCCAGCAGCCAAGATCTGAGAGTTACTGAAGCTTTCTTT
>TRBJ2-7|TRBD1|-|TRBV28|16
CASSTTGVAVNYEQYF
TGTGCCAGCAGCACCACAGGGGTCGCGGTAAACTACGAGCAGTACTTC
>TRBJ2-1|TRBD1|-|TRBV5-4|17
CASSFNRGRGMYNEQFF
TGTGCCAGCAGCTTTAATAGGGGCAGGGGGATGTACAATGAGCAGTTCTTC
>TRBJ2-7|TRBD1|-|TRBV18|16
CASSPTGTGGIYEQYF
TGTGCCAGCTCACCGACCGGGACAGGGGGCATCTACGAGCAGTACTTC
>TRBJ2-5|TRBD2|-|TRBV9|16
CASSRRGAGGQETQYF
TGTGCCAGCAGCAGGAGGGGAGCGGGAGGCCAAGAGACCCAGTACTTC
>TRBJ2-3|-|once|TRBV5-1|15
CASSLDLGETDTQYF
TGCGCCAGCAGCTTGGATCTCGGAGAGACAGATACGCAGTATTTT
>TRBJ2-5|-|few|TRBV7-2|13
CASSPRYGGAQYF
TGTGCCAGCAGCCCCCGGTATGGAGGAGCTCAGTACTTC
>TRBJ2-7|-|few|TRBV7-2|11
CASSLVHEQYF
TGTGCCAGCAGCTTAGTCCACGAGCAGTACTTC
>TRBJ2-1|-|-|TRBV28|13
CASGVDSDNEQFF
TGTGCCAGCGGGGTGGACAGTGACAATGAGCAGTTCTTC
>TRBJ2-3|TRBD2|-|TRBV5-6|16
CASSLGSGRQRGTQYF
TGTGCCAGCAGCTTGGGTAGCGGGAGGCAGAGGGGAACGCAGTATTTT
>TRBJ2-7|-|-|TRBV7-2|15
CASSHRVEGTYEQYF
TGTGCCAGCAGCCACAGGGTGGAAGGGACCTACGAGCAGTACTTC
>TRBJ2-7|TRBD2|-|TRBV7-2|16
CASSLGGGTTSYEQYF
TGTGCCAGCAGCTTAGGCGGGGGGACTACCTCCTACGAGCAGTACTTC
>TRBJ2-6|-|-|TRBV7-4|15
CASSGSQSRANVLTF
TGTGCCAGCAGCGGATCACAAAGTCGGGCCAACGTCCTGACTTTC
>TRBJ2-5|TRBD2|-|TRBV19|12
CASSTGGETQYF
TGTGCCAGTAGTACGGGGGGAGAGACCCAGTACTTC
>TRBJ2-6|-|-|TRBV7-2|15
CASSQQGTGANVLTF
TGTGCCAGCAGCCAGCAGGGAACAGGGGCCAACGTCCTGACTTTC
>TRBJ2-1|-|-|TRBV6-6|16
CASSYDHSPSYNEQFF
TGTGCCAGCAGTTACGACCACTCCCCTTCCTACAATGAGCAGTTCTTC
>TRBJ1-2|-|-|TRBV11-3|13
CASSLGANYGYTF
TGTGCCAGCAGCTTAGGAGCTAACTATGGCTACACCTTC
>TRBJ1-1|TRBD1|once|TRBV28|17
CASSLLGTGGMNTEAFF
TGTGCCAGCAGTTTATTGGGGACAGGGGGCATGAACACTGAAGCTTTCTTT
>TRBJ2-2|-|-|TRBV11-2|16
CASSLGGLQNTGELFF
TGTGCCAGCAGCTTGGGCGGATTACAGAACACCGGGGAGCTGTTTTTT
>TRBJ2-3|TRBD2|-|TRBV7-9|16
CASSWTSDMRADTQYF
TGTGCCAGCAGCTGGACTAGCGATATGAGGGCAGATACGCAGTATTTT
>TRBJ2-2|-|-|TRBV5-1|15
CASSLSGHNTGELFF
TGCGCCAGCAGCTTATCGGGACACAACACCGGGGAGCTGTTTTTT
>TRBJ1-5|-|few|TRBV7-9|13
CASSLRGNQPQHF
TGTGCCAGCAGCTTAAGGGGAAATCAGCCCCAGCATTTT
>TRBJ1-3|-|-|TRBV6-5|15
CASSLTGEAGNTIYF
TGTGCCAGCAGTTTGACCGGAGAAGCTGGAAACACCATATATTTT
>TRBJ2-1|-|-|TRBV21-1|17
CARPTGLAGGPIYEQFF
TGTGCCAGGCCTACCGGACTAGCGGGAGGGCCTATCTATGAGCAGTTCTTC
>TRBJ2-6|-|-|TRBV7-2|14
CATPGELGANVLTF
TGTGCCACCCCAGGGGAGTTGGGGGCCAACGTCCTGACTTTC
>TRBJ2-1|TRBD2|-|TRBV6-5|13
CASRLAGGDEQFF
TGTGCCAGCCGACTAGCGGGGGGAGATGAGCAGTTCTTC
>TRBJ1-2|-|-|TRBV27|15
CASSPPGRDNYGYTF
TGTGCCAGCAGTCCCCCCGGCAGAGATAACTATGGCTACACCTTC
>TRBJ2-7|TRBD2|-|TRBV18|15
CASSPQAGFTYEQYF
TGTGCCAGCTCTCCCCAAGCGGGATTCACCTACGAGCAGTACTTC
>TRBJ2-2|-|-|TRBV2|12
CASSSGAGELFF
TGTGCCAGCAGTTCAGGGGCCGGGGAGCTGTTTTTT
>TRBJ1-2|TRBD1|-|TRBV6-1|15
CASSEGTGGLYGYTF
TGTGCCAGCAGTGAGGGGACAGGAGGCCTCTATGGCTACACCTTC
>TRBJ2-6|-|once|TRBV30|14
CAWSADSGANVLTF
TGTGCCTGGAGTGCCGACTCTGGGGCCAACGTCCTGACTTTC
>TRBJ2-3|TRBD2|-|TRBV6-5|14
CASRLAGARDTQYF
TGTGCCAGCAGACTAGCGGGAGCTAGAGATACGCAGTATTTT
>TRBJ2-7|TRBD2|-|TRBV27|17
CASHSGTSGASSYEQYF
TGTGCCAGCCACTCCGGGACTAGCGGGGCTAGCTCCTACGAGCAGTACTTC
>TRBJ1-2|TRBD1|-|TRBV7-2|17
CASSLGDREAVLYGYTF
TGTGCCAGCAGCTTGGGGGACAGGGAGGCTGTACTCTATGGCTACACCTTC
>TRBJ2-1|TRBD2|-|TRBV6-4|15
CASSDLTSGHNEQFF
TGTGCCAGCAGTGATTTGACTAGCGGTCACAATGAGCAGTTCTTC